Reported below is one TCR beta chain. The age range of participants was about 18 to 90 years, with residence in about two dozen US areas. In assigning cohorts, the study relied on participant-reported clinical history. The study counted Cohort 3 donors as recovered given two negative PCRs, clearance, or symptom resolution. The CDR3 length is 19 residues. Germline trimming cut 6 bases from V and 3 bases from J; bases unmatched to any gene: 14. Germline V gene lookup returns CDR1 MNHEY and CDR2 SMNVEV (reference sequence). These data are taken from a study of blood T cell repertoires in COVID-19. Per the original methods: The assay estimated nucleated cells by amplifying reference gene primers. Method: immunoSEQ multiplex PCR; TCRdb's copy keeps in-frame clones and lacks some. The V and J calls and clone size are taken from that table; D and trimming were inferred from the DNA. The top ten clones hold roughly 2% of a sample with nearly 250,000 clones, more than 75% of them seen once.

The V gene is TRBV27, the J gene TRBJ2-2; 12 bases align to TRBD2. This TCR was sampled from a woman in her fifties or sixties who had recovered from COVID-19. The sequenced material came from PBMCs or T cells enriched from blood (not recorded which). CDR3 protein: CASRGRGLAGGIYTGELFF. The CDR3, as DNA: TGTGCCAGCAGAGGTCGAGGGCTAGCGGGGGGGATATACACCGGGGAGCTGTTTTTT.